This T cell receptor (beta chain) was documented in a study of CD8 T cells in ankylosing spondylitis. Trimming removed 3 bases from V and 7 bases from J, with 25 bases in between. Germline CDR1 and CDR2: SGDLS and YYNGEE. The CDR3 loop spans 17 amino acids. Many counts were recorded for this clonotype. The antigen remains undetermined. A single record per CDR3 protein comes from TCRdb applying MiXCR to the 5' RACE reads. The sample holds more than 35,000 distinct CDR3 sequences, roughly 2.6% seen once. Study results and caveats: CD8+ by phenotype, disease-linked clones were relatively rare in peripheral blood.

This TCR was recovered from a male donor with ankylosing spondylitis or in good health (not recorded which). Sequences were obtained from blood, either unsorted or a sorted T cell fraction (not recorded which). This chain connects TRBV9 to TRBJ1-2; TRBD1 might be the D (6 bases). CDR3 region: CASSGDTTGHLYGGYTF. CDR3 sequence (DNA): TGTGCCAGCAGCGGAGATACTACGGGACACCTATATGGTGGCTACACCTTC.